This T cell receptor beta chain was identified during a study of T cells after somatic rescue of genetic block. Sequencing was performed with immunoSEQ multiplex PCR; in TCRdb, only in-frame clones are kept and a portion is missing. Seen here are some 68,000 clones, approximately 91% observed once, and the top ten hold 2.5% to 3%. Germline V CDR1 and CDR2: KGHSH, LQKENI. With V trimmed by 2 bases and J by 0 bases, 5 bases remained unmatched. The length of the CDR3 is 16 residues. Sequencing input: peripheral blood mononuclear cells (PBMCs). This rearrangement joins TRBV18 to TRBJ2-3; 7 nucleotides line up with TRBD2. The sequence was collected from a man aged 25 to 40. The CDR3 region has the DNA TGTGCCAGCTCACCAAGAAGTAGCGGGAGCACAGATACGCAGTATTTT. It translates to CASSPRSSGSTDTQYF.